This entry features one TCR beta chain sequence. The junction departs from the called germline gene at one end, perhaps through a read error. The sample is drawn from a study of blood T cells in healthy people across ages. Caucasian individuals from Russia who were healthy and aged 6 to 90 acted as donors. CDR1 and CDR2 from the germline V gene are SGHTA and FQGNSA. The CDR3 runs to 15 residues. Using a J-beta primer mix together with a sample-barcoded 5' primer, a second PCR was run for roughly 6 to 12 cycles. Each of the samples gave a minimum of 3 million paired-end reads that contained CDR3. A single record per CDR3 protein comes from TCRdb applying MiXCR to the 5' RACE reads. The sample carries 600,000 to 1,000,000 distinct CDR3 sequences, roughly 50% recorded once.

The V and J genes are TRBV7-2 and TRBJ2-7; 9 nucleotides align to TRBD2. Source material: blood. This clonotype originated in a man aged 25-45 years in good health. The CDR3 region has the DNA TGTGCCAGCGGCTTCAGGACTAGCGCGATCTACGAGCAGTACTTC. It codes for CASGFRTSAIYEQYF.